This record looks at one T cell receptor beta chain sequence and its context. The antigen is not known. Distinct nucleotide sequences in the sample also encode this CDR3. This entry belongs to a study of cytomegalovirus exposure and HLA in healthy donors. About the research overall: A prior study identified 110 million or so unique TCR beta sequences from about 200 million T cells.

In the PCR, 60 Vbeta and 13 Jbeta primers were used. Sequencing used immunoSEQ multiplex PCR; TCRdb keeps in-frame clones, though not all of them. The sample has approximately 200,000 clones, around 80% seen once. The germline CDR1 and CDR2 sequences are SGHNT and YYREEE (reference sequence). V lost 3 bases, J lost 4 bases, and 5 bases lay in between. CDR3 length: 11 residues. Overall study results and limits: The dataset shows that most TCR sequences were rare, while some public TCRs occurred in many donors. Of the V segments, some could not be distinguished, including TRBV6-2 and TRBV6-3, and were excluded.

This TCR came from a girl aged 2-15 years in good health and CMV-seronegative. The chain carries TRBV5-4 and TRBJ2-7; possible D gene TRBD2, 5 bases. Material: PBMCs. CDR3 DNA: TGTGCCAGCAGCTCGGGATACGAGCAGTACTTC. Its translation: CASSSGYEQYF.